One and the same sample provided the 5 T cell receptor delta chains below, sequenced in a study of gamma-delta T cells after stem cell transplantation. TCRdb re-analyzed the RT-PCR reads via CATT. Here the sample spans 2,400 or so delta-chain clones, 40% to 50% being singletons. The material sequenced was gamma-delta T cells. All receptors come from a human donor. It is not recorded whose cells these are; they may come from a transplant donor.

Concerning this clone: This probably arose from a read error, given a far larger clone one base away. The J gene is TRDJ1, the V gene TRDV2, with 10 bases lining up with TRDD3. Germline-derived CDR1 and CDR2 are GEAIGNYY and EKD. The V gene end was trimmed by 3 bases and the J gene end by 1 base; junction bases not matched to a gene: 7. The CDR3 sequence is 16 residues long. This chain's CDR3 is CACDALLGDATDKLIF. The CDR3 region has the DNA TGTGCCTGTGACGCCCTACTGGGGGATGCCACCGATAAACTCATCTTT.

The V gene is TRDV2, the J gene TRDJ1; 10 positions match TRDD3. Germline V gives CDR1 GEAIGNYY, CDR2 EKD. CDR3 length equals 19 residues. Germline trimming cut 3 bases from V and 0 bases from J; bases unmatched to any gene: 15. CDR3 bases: TGTGCCTGTGACTCGGTACTGGGGGATGCAAGAACTTACACCGATAAACTCATCTTT. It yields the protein CACDSVLGDARTYTDKLIF.

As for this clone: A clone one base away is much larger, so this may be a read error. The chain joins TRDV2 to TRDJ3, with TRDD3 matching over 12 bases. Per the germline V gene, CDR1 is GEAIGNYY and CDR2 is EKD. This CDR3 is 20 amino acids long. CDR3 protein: CACDTPLGDTKSCDTRQMFF. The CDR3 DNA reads TGTGCCTGTGACACACCACTGGGGGATACTAAATCCTGTGACACCCGACAGATGTTTTTC.

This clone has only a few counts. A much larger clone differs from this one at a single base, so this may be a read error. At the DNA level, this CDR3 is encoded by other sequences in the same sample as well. The DNA for the CDR3 is TGTGCCTGTGACTCCCTCCTGGGGGATGCCACCGATAAACTCATCTTT. Protein: CACDSLLGDATDKLIF. The chain links TRDV2 to TRDJ1; 9 nucleotides agree with TRDD3. With V trimmed by 3 bases and J by 1 base, 8 bases remained unmatched. From germline, CDR1 is GEAIGNYY and CDR2 EKD. CDR3 length: 16 amino acids.

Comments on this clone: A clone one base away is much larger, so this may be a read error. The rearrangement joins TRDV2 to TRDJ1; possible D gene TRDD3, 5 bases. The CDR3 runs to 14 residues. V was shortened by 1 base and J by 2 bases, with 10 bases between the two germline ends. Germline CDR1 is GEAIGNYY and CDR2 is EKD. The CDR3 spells CACDTVLDTDKLIF. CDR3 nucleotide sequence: TGTGCCTGTGACACAGTACTGGATACCGATAAACTCATCTTT.